This entry lists 16 T cell receptor beta chains sequenced from one sample in a study of blood T cell repertoires in COVID-19. Sequenced by immunoSEQ multiplex PCR; TCRdb stores in-frame clones only, minus some. The sample holds under 200,000 clones, roughly 84% seen once. The sequencing sample was made of peripheral blood. Receptor source: a man younger than 35 with active or convalescent COVID-19.

In this sample, this clone turned up once. The chain is built from TRBV5-4 and TRBJ1-2, with 9 bases lining up with TRBD1. CDR1 is SGHNT and CDR2 is YYREEE in the germline V gene (reference sequence). The CDR3 extends over 15 amino acids. V dropped 3 bases and J dropped 4; count of bases not matched to a gene: 7. The CDR3 sequence is CASSSARDRVYGYTF. In DNA form, the CDR3 reads TGTGCCAGCAGCTCTGCCCGGGACAGGGTCTATGGCTACACCTTC.

The CDR3 DNA follows: TGTGCCAGCAGCCGTAGCGGGGGGTCCTACAATGAGCAGTTCTTC. Translated, it gives CASSRSGGSYNEQFF. The chain links TRBV11-2 to TRBJ2-1, with 10 bases that match TRBD2. J was trimmed by 1 base and V by 5 bases; bases with no gene match: 2. Germline V gene lookup returns CDR1 SGHAT and CDR2 FQNNGV. There are 15 residues in the CDR3.

This chain joins TRBV7-6 and TRBJ2-1; TRBD2 matches 12 bases. The CDR3 totals 17 residues. The V and J ends lost 5 bases and 2 bases, in that order; junction bases with no gene match: 7. CDR1 is SGHVS and CDR2 is FNYEAQ in the germline V gene. Here the CDR3 DNA reads TGTGCCAGCAGCATACTAGCGGGGGGAGGGGCCTACAATGAGCAGTTCTTC. Translating gives CASSILAGGGAYNEQFF.

V is TRBV19 and J is TRBJ1-5, with a tentative D call TRBD1 (6 bases). V gave up 5 bases and J gave up 3 bases, with 20 bases separating them. The V gene's germline CDR1 is LNHDA and CDR2 SQIVND (reference sequence). The CDR3 runs 17 residues. The CDR3 reads CASSPRAGAPINQPQHF. The CDR3 DNA sequence: TGTGCCAGTAGTCCCCGGGCAGGGGCACCAATCAATCAGCCCCAGCATTTT.

The gene calls are TRBV27 and TRBJ2-2, with D perhaps TRBD1 (5 bases). There are 15 residues in the CDR3. Germline-derived CDR1 and CDR2 are MNHEY and SMNVEV (reference sequence). V lost 5 bases, J lost 0 bases, and 10 bases lay in between. CDR3 residues: CASSTSRANTGELFF. Written as DNA, the CDR3 is TGTGCCAGCAGTACCAGCAGGGCGAACACCGGGGAGCTGTTTTTT.

This clone was observed a few times. CDR3 sequence: CASNMGQTTGGYTF. The CDR3 coding sequence is TGTGCCAGCAATATGGGACAGACTACGGGTGGCTACACCTTC. The rearrangement links TRBV6-5 to TRBJ1-2, with 7 positions matching TRBD1. There are 14 residues in the CDR3. V lost 7 bases to trimming and J lost 7 bases; unmatched junction nucleotides: 12. Looked up from germline, CDR1 is MNHEY and CDR2 is SVGAGI.

The chain employs TRBV28 and TRBJ2-3, with 11 bases that match TRBD2. The junction had 11 bases not matched to a gene; V was cut back by 4 bases and J by 2 bases. Germline CDR1 and CDR2: MDHEN and SYDVKM. CDR3 length: 18 residues. CDR3 DNA: TGTGCCAGCAGTTCGCCCGGGACTAGCGGACCATACACAGATACGCAGTATTTT. Amino acids: CASSSPGTSGPYTDTQYF.

The chain employs TRBV19 and TRBJ2-1; the match to TRBD2 covers 13 bases. Trimming at V came to 4 bases and at J to 8 bases, leaving 11 bases not matched to a gene. The CDR3 contains 17 residues. Germline V gene sequence: CDR1 LNHDA, CDR2 SQIVND (reference sequence). The CDR3 DNA is TGTGCCAGTAGTAGGGGGACCGGGACTAGCGGGATAGATGAGCAGTTCTTC. Protein: CASSRGTGTSGIDEQFF.

This clone occurred a few times. The chain recombines TRBV4-1 with TRBJ1-3; possibly TRBD1 for D (5 bases). Germline V gene data show CDR1 as MGHRA and CDR2 as YSYEKL. This CDR3 has 19 amino acids. V was clipped by 3 bases and J by 3 bases, with 24 bases between them. CDR3 in DNA: TGCGCCAGCAGCCACCCCTTGGGACTTACGACCGGAGGTGGAAACACCATATATTTT. This encodes CASSHPLGLTTGGGNTIYF.

The V gene is TRBV11-2, the J gene TRBJ2-7; D gene unclear. Trimming stripped 0 bases from V and 5 bases from J, with 11 bases between. This CDR3 contains 14 residues. Germline loops: CDR1 SGHAT, CDR2 FQNNGV. The CDR3 region has the DNA TGTGCCAGCAGCTTAGATCGTTTTCCTCACGAGCAGTACTTC. Translating gives CASSLDRFPHEQYF.

The V gene is TRBV5-6, the J gene TRBJ2-2; 10 bases map to TRBD1. The CDR3 consists of 16 residues. Trimming cost V 4 bases and J 5 bases; bases outside gene matches: 8. Germline V gene lookup returns CDR1 SGHDT and CDR2 YYEEEE. The CDR3 here is CASSGDRGRRTGELFF. CDR3 sequence (DNA): TGTGCCAGCAGCGGTGACAGGGGGCGGCGAACCGGGGAGCTGTTTTTT.

V gene TRBV28 combines with J gene TRBJ1-3; no definite D call. Deletions cut 4 bases from V and 0 bases from J, with 13 bases between. The V gene's germline CDR1 is MDHEN and CDR2 SYDVKM. The CDR3 spans 16 residues. The CDR3: CASSSRGIASGNTIYF. CDR3 coding DNA: TGTGCCAGCAGTTCTCGAGGGATCGCCTCTGGAAACACCATATATTTT.

The chain carries TRBV10-3 and TRBJ1-5, with 8 bases aligning to TRBD1. CDR3 length equals 15 residues. Trimming cost V 2 bases and J 2 bases; bases outside gene matches: 2. The germline V gene encodes CDR1 ENHRY and CDR2 SYGVKD. In DNA form, the CDR3 reads TGTGCCATCAGTGAGACAGGGGGTGGCAATCAGCCCCAGCATTTT. Translated: CAISETGGGNQPQHF.

The chain uses TRBV2 and TRBJ1-3; D unclear. Trimming took 8 bases from V and 0 from J, leaving 11 bases between them. Per germline, CDR1 SNHLY and CDR2 FYNNEI. CDR3 size: 14 residues. For the CDR3, the DNA is TGTGCCAGCCTCGAGGGATCCTCTGGAAACACCATATATTTT. Encoded protein: CASLEGSSGNTIYF.

The V and J genes are TRBV28 and TRBJ1-2; D may be TRBD1 (5 bases). CDR3 length: 11 amino acids. The ends were cut back, 2 bases at V and 7 bases at J, with 5 bases in the middle. From germline, CDR1 is MDHEN and CDR2 SYDVKM. CDR3 sequence reads: CASSLRGGYTF. Here the CDR3 DNA reads TGTGCCAGCAGTTTAAGGGGTGGCTACACCTTC.

This chain connects TRBV12-3 or TRBV12-4 to TRBJ1-2; 7 nucleotides match TRBD1. V lost 5 bases to trimming and J lost 5 bases; unmatched junction nucleotides: 5. The CDR3 totals 13 residues. DNA of the CDR3: TGTGCCAGCAGTCGGGACAGCAGATATGGCTACACCTTC. Its protein is CASSRDSRYGYTF.